These 18 T cell receptor beta chains share one sample of origin, sequenced in a study of early T cells in non-severe SARS-CoV-2 infection. TCRdb fed the 5' RACE reads into MiXCR, producing one record per CDR3 protein. The sample carries some 30,000 distinct CDR3 sequences, over 2.5% recorded once. Sequenced: whole blood. Receptors were obtained from an adult who was a healthcare worker with PCR-confirmed SARS-CoV-2 infection or an uninfected control (not recorded which).

This clonotype was picked up many times. The chain uses TRBV2 and TRBJ2-2, with D possibly TRBD2 on 7 matching bases. CDR3 length: 13 residues. CDR1 is SNHLY and CDR2 is FYNNEI in the germline V gene. The ends were cut back, 6 bases at V and 7 bases at J, with 12 bases in the middle. The CDR3 sequence: CASRRGLNGELFF. The CDR3 bases are TGTGCCAGCAGGCGGGGGCTCAACGGGGAGCTGTTTTTT.

This clonotype came up many times. The chain links TRBV6-6 to TRBJ1-2; D unresolved. Germline V gives CDR1 MNHNY, CDR2 SVGAGI (reference sequence). CDR3 length: 14 residues. Trimming cost V 0 bases and J 4 bases, with 9 bases left between them. The DNA for the CDR3 is TGTGCCAGCAGTTACTCCGGGGATTTCTATGGCTACACCTTC. It yields the protein CASSYSGDFYGYTF.

This clonotype was counted at least ten times. The chain links TRBV25-1 to TRBJ2-7; D uncertain. V was cut by 1 base and J by 2 bases, with 9 bases left in between. The CDR3 extends over 14 amino acids. The V gene's germline CDR1 is MGHDK and CDR2 SYGVNS. CDR3 loop: CASSECDGAYEQYV. CDR3 DNA: TGTGCCAGCAGTGAATGCGACGGAGCCTACGAGCAGTACGTC.

V usage is TRBV18 and J usage is TRBJ1-1, with D hard to call. This CDR3 spans 14 amino acids. Germline lookup yields CDR1 KGHSH and CDR2 LQKENI. V lost 1 base and J 1 base, leaving 7 bases between the germline ends. CDR3 loop: CASSPQHANTEAFF. DNA of the CDR3: TGTGCCAGCTCACCACAACACGCGAACACTGAAGCTTTCTTT.

The chain couples TRBV7-8 to TRBJ2-5, with 7 bases identical to TRBD2. In germline, CDR1 is SGHVS, CDR2 FQNEAQ. CDR3 length: 16 amino acids. V dropped 1 base and J dropped 1; count of bases not matched to a gene: 6. As DNA, the CDR3 is TGTGCCAGCAGCTTAGGATTAGCTAGCGGCCAAGAGACCCAGTACTTC. Residues: CASSLGLASGQETQYF.

This clonotype was observed at least ten times. In nucleotides, the CDR3 is TGTGCCAGCAGCTTAGATCCAGAGGGAGAGCAGTACGTC. Encoded protein: CASSLDPEGEQYV. The chain links TRBV7-2 to TRBJ2-7; a weak D match, TRBD2 (5 bases). V lost 1 base and J lost 7, with 11 bases in between. There are 13 residues in the CDR3. Germline CDR1 and CDR2: SGHTA and FQGNSA.

The rearrangement joins TRBV29-1 to TRBJ2-4; TRBD1 is a possible D gene (5 bases). V was trimmed by 6 bases and J by 7 bases, leaving 10 bases between them. CDR3 size: 11 residues. From germline, CDR1 is SQVTM and CDR2 ANQGSEA. CDR3 in amino acids: CSVAKGNIQYF. The CDR3 nucleotides read TGCAGCGTGGCAAAGGGGAACATTCAGTACTTC.

This clonotype was counted many times. The J gene is TRBJ1-2, the V gene TRBV20-1; D is uncertain. Trimming took off 6 bases at V and 1 base at J, with 9 bases between the two ends. The CDR3 runs 12 residues. In germline, CDR1 is DFQATT, CDR2 SNEGSKA (reference sequence). The CDR3 nucleotides are TGCAGTGCGTACCCATTTAACTATGGCTACACCTTC. Amino acids: CSAYPFNYGYTF.

This clonotype was picked up many times. The chain links TRBV7-2 to TRBJ2-1; D is unclear. The CDR3 length is 15 residues. V was clipped by 1 base and J by 5 bases, with 12 bases between them. Germline V gene lookup returns CDR1 SGHTA and CDR2 FQGNSA. CDR3 in amino acids: CASSLGPGSNNEQFF. The DNA of the CDR3 is TGTGCCAGCAGCTTAGGGCCCGGGTCGAACAATGAGCAGTTCTTC.

This clonotype was detected ten times or more. The rearrangement uses TRBV3-1 and TRBJ1-5; D gene unclear. The CDR3 totals 13 residues. V lost 0 bases and J 6 bases, leaving 6 bases between the germline ends. Germline V gene sequence: CDR1 LGHDT, CDR2 YNNKEL (reference sequence). The CDR3 DNA is TGTGCCAGCAGCCAAGATGTCGGTCAGCCCCAGCATTTT. Translating gives CASSQDVGQPQHF.

This clonotype has ten or more counts. CDR3: CASSRTGLDTDTQYF. CDR3 nucleotides: TGTGCCAGCAGCCGAACGGGACTCGATACAGATACGCAGTATTTT. V usage is TRBV7-3 and J usage is TRBJ2-3; TRBD2 is a possible D gene (6 bases). The CDR3 is 15 residues long. The germline V gene encodes CDR1 SGHTA and CDR2 FQGTGA. V shed 5 bases and J shed 3 bases, with 15 bases lying between them.

This clonotype was seen repeatedly, ten times or more. CDR3 DNA sequence: TGTGCCAGCGTCCTTGACAGGGACTATGGCTACACCTTC. Translation: CASVLDRDYGYTF. J is TRBJ1-2 and V is TRBV2; 7 positions match TRBD1. V was clipped by 8 bases and J by 3 bases; unmatched bases: 6. The CDR3 loop spans 13 amino acids. Germline V lookup: CDR1 SNHLY, CDR2 FYNNEI. The variable domain in full, completed from reference TRBV2 and TRBJ1-2, reads EPEVTQTPSHQVTQMGQEVILRCVPISNHLYFYWYRQILGQKVEFLVSFYNNEISEKSEIFDDQFSVERPDGSNFTLKIRSTKLEDSAMYFCASVLDRDYGYTFGSGTRLTVV.

This clonotype was detected ten times or more. The chain links TRBV12-5 to TRBJ1-5; D ambiguous. The V gene lost 6 bases and the J gene lost 8 bases, with 20 bases spanning the gap. There are 15 residues in the CDR3. CDR1 and CDR2 (germline): LGHNT, FRNRAP. The CDR3 loop reads CASGQAGVGREPQHF. CDR3 DNA sequence: TGTGCTAGTGGGCAAGCGGGCGTTGGGCGGGAGCCCCAGCATTTT. Full variable domain (outside the CDR3, taken from reference TRBV12-5 and TRBJ1-5): DARVTQTPRHKVTEMGQEVTMRCQPILGHNTVFWYRQTMMQGLELLAYFRNRAPLDDSGMPKDRFSAEMPDATLATLKIQPSEPRDSAVYFCASGQAGVGREPQHFGDGTRLSIL.

This clonotype has at least ten counts. This chain uses TRBV2 with TRBJ1-2; 10 bases align to TRBD1. The germline CDR1 and CDR2 sequences are SNHLY and FYNNEI. The CDR3 has 14 amino acids. Unmatched junction bases numbered 10, after V lost 8 bases and J lost 7 bases. The CDR3 sequence: CASGGTGEVGGYTF. In nucleotides, the CDR3 is TGTGCCAGCGGAGGGACAGGGGAAGTTGGTGGCTACACCTTC. Drawing the rest from reference TRBV2 and TRBJ1-2, the complete variable domain is EPEVTQTPSHQVTQMGQEVILRCVPISNHLYFYWYRQILGQKVEFLVSFYNNEISEKSEIFDDQFSVERPDGSNFTLKIRSTKLEDSAMYFCASGGTGEVGGYTFGSGTRLTVV.

This clonotype was found many times. The chain combines TRBV9 with TRBJ2-7; the match to TRBD2 covers 8 bases. Germline CDR1 SGDLS, CDR2 YYNGEE. V was clipped by 0 bases and J by 3 bases; unmatched bases: 8. The CDR3 runs to 16 residues. The CDR3 protein is CASSVAKKRGNYEQYV. The CDR3 DNA reads TGTGCCAGCAGCGTAGCTAAGAAGCGGGGGAACTACGAGCAGTACGTC.

There are a few counts of this clonotype. The chain has TRBV3-1 and TRBJ2-1, with unresolved D. V lost 5 bases and J lost 7, with 9 bases in between. The CDR3 has 12 amino acids. Germline V CDR1 and CDR2: LGHDT, YNNKEL (reference sequence). The DNA for the CDR3 is TGTGCCAGCAGCAGGTTGGGTAATGAGCAGTTCTTC. Translated, it gives CASSRLGNEQFF.

This clonotype was observed at least ten times. This CDR3 reads CATRDVVTEAFF. In nucleotides, the CDR3 is TGTGCCACCAGGGACGTCGTGACTGAAGCTTTCTTT. The chain employs TRBV24-1 and TRBJ1-1, with D uncertain. The CDR3 contains 12 residues. Germline V gene data show CDR1 as KGHDR and CDR2 as SFDVKD. The germline V and J ends were trimmed by 7 bases and 5 bases, with 10 bases remaining between them.

This clonotype was observed many times. The chain carries TRBV9 and TRBJ1-1; the D gene is possibly TRBD1 (6 bases). V lost 0 bases to trimming and J lost 1 base, with 10 bases between them. Germline-derived CDR1 and CDR2 are SGDLS and YYNGEE. The CDR3 length is 15 residues. CDR3 residues: CASSVGGLKNTEAFF. The CDR3 nucleotides read TGTGCCAGCAGCGTAGGGGGGCTTAAGAACACTGAAGCTTTCTTT.